These T cell receptor beta chains were read from a single sample in a study of OX40 agonist ivuxolimab in advanced cancers. The table came from immunoSEQ multiplex PCR; TCRdb's copy has only in-frame clones and leaves some out. The data show roughly 19,000 clones, around 83% seen once. This specimen consisted of CD4+ or CD8+ T cells sorted from blood, obtained in a trial of the OX40 agonist ivuxolimab. The receptors here all came from an adult with an advanced solid tumor such as melanoma, head and neck, liver or kidney cancer. Both conserved end residues are trimmed from each CDR3.

v_gene	j_gene	CDR3aa
TRBV27	TRBJ2-7	ASGTDTQGYEQY
TRBV19	TRBJ2-2	ASEGGTNTGELF
TRBV5-1	TRBJ2-2	ASSFGQRELF
TRBV7-8	TRBJ2-7	ASGGTSGTSYEQY
TRBV11-2	TRBJ2-1	ASSFRTGGNEQF
TRBV27	TRBJ2-2	ASSFKATGELF
TRBV7-7	TRBJ2-5	ASGPGTDQETQY
TRBV15	TRBJ2-1	ATSRERVNNAEQF
TRBV28	NA	ASSHMWKVPNEQY
TRBV2	TRBJ1-3	ASSESGVNSGNTIY
TRBV6-1	TRBJ1-3	ASTLDKSSGNTIY
TRBV5-5	TRBJ2-7	ASSLQGNPYEQY
TRBV10-3	TRBJ2-5	AISIPQGAKETQY
TRBV5-4	TRBJ2-7	ASSYGYEQY
TRBV29-1	TRBJ2-1	SVEDNVVDNEQF
TRBV27	TRBJ2-1	ASSLSGISTYNEQF
TRBV6-6	TRBJ1-1	ASSYGLQGSEAF
TRBV5-1	TRBJ2-5	ASSLETSQETQY
TRBV7-8	TRBJ2-2	ASSTKLLNTGELF
TRBV4-3	TRBJ2-7	ASSTGLAGVYEQY
TRBV7-9	TRBJ2-1	ASRPLAGEVHEQF
TRBV9	TRBJ2-2	ASSPIVGTGELF
TRBV4-1	TRBJ2-4	ASSQSVAKNIQY
TRBV30	TRBJ1-5	AWSEGLQSGNQPQH
TRBV6-1	TRBJ1-2	ASSEGSGYGYT
TRBV28	TRBJ1-2	ASSLDRDGVEEGYT
TRBV7-9	TRBJ2-7	ASSSQNYEQY